Only a few counts were recorded for the clone carrying this T cell receptor beta chain. The data were taken from a study of blood T cell repertoires in COVID-19. Study background: Italy, Spain and the United States were the sources of the convalescent and acute COVID-19 samples. PBMCs, B-cell-depleted T cells, or T cells were the source of the cDNA or gDNA that made up the material.

Authors' methods: Nucleated cell number was recorded as an estimate derived from reference gene primer amplification. Sequenced by immunoSEQ multiplex PCR; TCRdb stores in-frame clones only, minus some. V and J calls plus clone size are reproduced from that table; the DNA served to infer D and trimming. The sample gives some 120,000 clones, approximately 86% of which show up once; 4.5% is in the top ten. This sequence originates from a man in his forties or fifties with acute or convalescent COVID-19. The sequenced material came from peripheral blood.

DNA of the CDR3: TGTGCCAGCAGCACCGACAGATTCAATGAGCAGTTCTTC. Translation gives CASSTDRFNEQFF. This chain links TRBV11-3 with TRBJ2-1, with D tentatively TRBD1 (5 bases). The CDR3 is made up of 13 amino acids. Between the trimmed V and J ends, which lost 5 bases and 6 bases, there was a span of 11 bases. Germline lookup yields CDR1 SGHNT and CDR2 YENEEA.